This T cell receptor beta chain was identified in a study of shared clonotypes between healthy human individuals. Study-wide results and limits: Despite large depth, rarefaction showed incomplete sorted-subset sequencing. Generation probabilities were higher for clonotypes shared across all four sorted-subset donors than for unshared ones. Naive CD4 clonotypes were shared across a few donors at about 5.2%.

The CDR3 consists of 16 residues. CDR1 is SGHRS and CDR2 is YFSETQ in the germline V gene. V lost 0 bases and J lost 0, with 11 bases in between. This clone was recorded once. The antigen is unknown. Several immunoSEQ plates received, in even portions, the genomic DNA of each subset. Generated by immunoSEQ multiplex PCR, the TCRdb table keeps only in-frame clones and is missing some. The table lists about 340,000 clones, more than 60% of them singletons. The sequence was collected from a man between 25 and 39 years old in good health. The chain joins TRBV5-1 to TRBJ2-3; a possible D gene is TRBD1 (5 bases). Sequenced sample: memory CD4+ T cells sorted from blood. The subset is: CD45RA-negative fraction. The CDR3 sequence is CASSLAGRASTDTQYF. The CDR3 region has the DNA TGCGCCAGCAGCTTGGCTGGCAGGGCTAGCACAGATACGCAGTATTTT.